A selection of T cell receptor beta chains follows, all from one sample in a study of technical replicates of blood from several donors. Profiling relied on immunoSEQ multiplex PCR, and the TCRdb table lists in-frame clones only, not all of them. The sample holds approximately 97,000 clones, about 95% seen once. Sequencing used T cells isolated from PBMCs. These receptor sequences come from a human donor in good health. Both conserved end residues are part of each CDR3. The D gene is left open where the match is weak. Rows give clone size only sometimes, using once, few, many, or a class for an expanded clone.

cdr3_nt,cdr3_aa,clone_size,d_call,v_call,j_call
TGTGCCGCGGGGACTAACTACAATGAGCAGTTCTTC,CAAGTNYNEQFF,.,TRBD2,TRBV27,TRBJ2-1
TGTGCCAGCAGCTTATTATCTTTCCCCTCCTACGAGCAGTACTTC,CASSLLSFPSYEQYF,.,.,TRBV7-8,TRBJ2-7
TGCGCCAGCGGGTTGGCGGGCAATTCCTACGAGCAGTACTTC,CASGLAGNSYEQYF,.,.,TRBV10-2,TRBJ2-7
TGTGCCAGCAGCGAACGAACAGCAACCAAACTGTTTTTT,CASSERTATKLFF,.,.,TRBV9,TRBJ1-4
TGTGCCAGTAGTATAGGAACTTCTAATGAAAAACTGTTTTTT,CASSIGTSNEKLFF,.,.,TRBV19,TRBJ1-4
TGTGCCAGCAGCGAGACCGGGAGCATGAACACTGAAGCTTTCTTT,CASSETGSMNTEAFF,few,.,TRBV9,TRBJ1-1
TGTGCCAGCACCGAGGGACTAGCGGGTTATGGTGAGCAGTTCTTC,CASTEGLAGYGEQFF,.,TRBD2,TRBV28,TRBJ2-1
TGCGCCAGCAGCCTGCCCCATCGGGCAGATACGCAGTATTTT,CASSLPHRADTQYF,.,.,TRBV5-1,TRBJ2-3
TGTGCCAGCAGCCCAGACATTTCTAGCACAGATACGCAGTATTTT,CASSPDISSTDTQYF,.,.,TRBV5-4,TRBJ2-3
TGTGCCAGCAGCGTAGCTGGGCGAGTGGAGACCCAGTACTTC,CASSVAGRVETQYF,.,.,TRBV9,TRBJ2-5
TGTGCCAGCAGTACCGGGGGGGGGAACACTGAAGCTTTCTTT,CASSTGGGNTEAFF,.,.,TRBV6-5,TRBJ1-1
TGTGCCAGCAGCTTAGAGGGGTACGCCGGGGAGCTGTTTTTT,CASSLEGYAGELFF,.,.,TRBV7-9,TRBJ2-2
TGTGCCAGCATGACTGGATATGTTGCCTACGAGCAGTACTTC,CASMTGYVAYEQYF,.,.,TRBV11-3,TRBJ2-7
TGTGCCACCAGCGGGGGACTAGCGGGAGATGGTGAGCAGTTCTTC,CATSGGLAGDGEQFF,.,TRBD2,TRBV15,TRBJ2-1
TGTGCCAGCAGAAAAGGAGGGGTGGACGAGCAGTACTTC,CASRKGGVDEQYF,.,.,TRBV6-6,TRBJ2-7
TGTGCCAGCAGCTTCTTCACAGATACGCAGTATTTT,CASSFFTDTQYF,.,.,TRBV7-9,TRBJ2-3
TGTGCCAGCTCACCGGGCCTAGCGGCGGCCTACGAGCAGTACTTC,CASSPGLAAAYEQYF,.,TRBD2,TRBV18,TRBJ2-7
TGCGCCAGCAGCCCTATAGGACTAGCGGACTACGAGCAGTACTTC,CASSPIGLADYEQYF,once,TRBD2,TRBV4-1,TRBJ2-7
TGTGCCAGCCAGACTAGCGGAGGAAGCACAGATACGCAGTATTTT,CASQTSGGSTDTQYF,once,TRBD2,TRBV5-6,TRBJ2-3
TGTGCCAGCTCACCACCGAAGACAGGGGGGACCGGGGAGCTGTTTTTT,CASSPPKTGGTGELFF,once,TRBD1,TRBV18,TRBJ2-2
TGTGCCAGTAGTATGGAGTGGAGGGGAGCCTACGAGCAGTACTTC,CASSMEWRGAYEQYF,.,.,TRBV19,TRBJ2-7
TGTGCCAGCAGTTACACAGGGAACACTGAAGCTTTCTTT,CASSYTGNTEAFF,.,.,TRBV6-5,TRBJ1-1
TGTGCCAGCAGTTCCGGGACTATCGAGACCCAGTACTTC,CASSSGTIETQYF,.,TRBD2,TRBV6-5,TRBJ2-5
TGTGCCAGCAGCTTGGGGACAGCACTCTACGAGCAGTACTTC,CASSLGTALYEQYF,.,.,TRBV5-8,TRBJ2-7
TGTGCCAGCAGTTACTCGAAGGGCGGGAGGTCTGTGGAGCAGTACTTC,CASSYSKGGRSVEQYF,.,TRBD2,TRBV6-5,TRBJ2-7
TGTGCCAGCAGTGCACTAGCGGACCTATACAATGAGCAGTTCTTC,CASSALADLYNEQFF,.,TRBD2,TRBV28,TRBJ2-1
TGTGCCAGTAGTCCAGCCCCGACAGTTTACAATGAGCAGTTCTTC,CASSPAPTVYNEQFF,.,.,TRBV19,TRBJ2-1
TGTGCCAGCAGCAAAGCGCGGGCCGCAACTAATGAAAAACTGTTTTTT,CASSKARAATNEKLFF,.,.,TRBV21-1,TRBJ1-4
TGCGCCAGCAGCCCGCAGGGGGGCTCCCACTATGGCTACACCTTC,CASSPQGGSHYGYTF,.,TRBD1,TRBV5-1,TRBJ1-2
TGTGCCTGGAGTGGGGGCTCATCGGAAAACACCATATATTTT,CAWSGGSSENTIYF,.,.,TRBV30,TRBJ1-3
TGCGCCAGCAGCCAAGGCCCTACAGGGACCCATGAGCAGTTCTTC,CASSQGPTGTHEQFF,.,.,TRBV4-3,TRBJ2-1
TGTGCCAGCAGCTTAGTTGGGGGGTACGGCGCCAATGAGCAGTTCTTC,CASSLVGGYGANEQFF,.,.,TRBV7-6,TRBJ2-1
TGTGCCAGCAGTCAAAACAATCAGCCCCAGCATTTT,CASSQNNQPQHF,.,.,TRBV7-2,TRBJ1-5
TGTGCCAGCAGCTTAGGGCGGGAGAGAGACAATGAGCAGTTCTTC,CASSLGRERDNEQFF,.,TRBD2,TRBV7-9,TRBJ2-1
TGTGCCAGCAGTGAAGACAGGGAATTGATGGGCTACACCTTC,CASSEDRELMGYTF,once,.,TRBV2,TRBJ1-2
TGTGCCAGCAGCTTGAGGAATGAGCAGTTCTTC,CASSLRNEQFF,.,.,TRBV7-9,TRBJ2-1
TGCAGCGTTGAGGAGCGGGTGGACACAGATACGCAGTATTTT,CSVEERVDTDTQYF,.,.,TRBV29-1,TRBJ2-3
TGTGCCAGCAGGGGACATTCTAATGAAAAACTGTTTTTT,CASRGHSNEKLFF,.,.,TRBV6-5,TRBJ1-4
TGTGCCAGCAGCGTAGCGGGAGGGCGAAATGAGCAGTTCTTC,CASSVAGGRNEQFF,once,TRBD2,TRBV7-6,TRBJ2-1
TGTGCCAGCACGCGCGGCTCCTACAATGAGCAGTTCTTC,CASTRGSYNEQFF,.,.,TRBV2,TRBJ2-1
TGTGCCAGCAGCTTAGACTTCATAGAGGAACTGTTTTTT,CASSLDFIEELFF,.,.,TRBV7-9,TRBJ1-4
TGCAGCCCACTCGATCCGGGACAGGGGTTACCCTGCAATCAGCCCCAGCATTTT,CSPLDPGQGLPCNQPQHF,.,TRBD1,TRBV29-1,TRBJ1-5